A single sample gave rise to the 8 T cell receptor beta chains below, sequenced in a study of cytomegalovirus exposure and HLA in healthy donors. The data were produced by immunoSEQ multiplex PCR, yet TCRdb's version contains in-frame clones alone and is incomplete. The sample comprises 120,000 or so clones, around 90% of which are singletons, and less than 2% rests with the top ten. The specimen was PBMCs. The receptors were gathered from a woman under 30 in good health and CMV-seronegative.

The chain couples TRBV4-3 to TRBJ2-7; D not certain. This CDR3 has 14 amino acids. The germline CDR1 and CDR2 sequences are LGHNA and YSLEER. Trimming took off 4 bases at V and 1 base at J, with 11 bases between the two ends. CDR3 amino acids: CASSPRLESYEQYF. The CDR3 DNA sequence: TGCGCCAGCAGCCCCCGACTGGAATCCTACGAGCAGTACTTC.

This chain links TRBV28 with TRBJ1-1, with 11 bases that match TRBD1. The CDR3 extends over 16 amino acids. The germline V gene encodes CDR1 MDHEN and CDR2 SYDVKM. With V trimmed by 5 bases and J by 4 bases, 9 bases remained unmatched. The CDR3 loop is CASSPAPGTGGTEAFF. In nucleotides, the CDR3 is TGTGCCAGCAGTCCAGCACCCGGGACAGGGGGCACTGAAGCTTTCTTT. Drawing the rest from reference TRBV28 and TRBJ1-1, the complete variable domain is DVKVTQSSRYLVKRTGEKVFLECVQDMDHENMFWYRQDPGLGLRLIYFSYDVKMKEKGDIPEGYSVSREKKERFSLILESASTNQTSMYLCASSPAPGTGGTEAFFGQGTRLTVV.

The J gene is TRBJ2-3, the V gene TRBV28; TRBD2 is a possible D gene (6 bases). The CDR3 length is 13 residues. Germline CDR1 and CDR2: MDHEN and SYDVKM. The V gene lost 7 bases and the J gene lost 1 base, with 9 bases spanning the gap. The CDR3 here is CASTGGGTDTQYF. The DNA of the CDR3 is TGTGCCAGCACGGGCGGGGGCACAGATACGCAGTATTTT.

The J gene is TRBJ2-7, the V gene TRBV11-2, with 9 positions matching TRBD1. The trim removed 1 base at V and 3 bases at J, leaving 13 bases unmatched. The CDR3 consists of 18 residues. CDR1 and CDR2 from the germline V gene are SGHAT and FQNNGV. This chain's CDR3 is CASSLGGQGKSKFYEQYF. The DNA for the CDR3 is TGTGCCAGCAGCTTAGGGGGACAGGGAAAGTCGAAGTTCTACGAGCAGTACTTC.

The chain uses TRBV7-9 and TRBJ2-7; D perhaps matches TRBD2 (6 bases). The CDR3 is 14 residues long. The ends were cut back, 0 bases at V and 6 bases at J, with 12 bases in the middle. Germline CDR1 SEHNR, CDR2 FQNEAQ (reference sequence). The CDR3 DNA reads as TGTGCCAGCAGCTTAGCTAGCGGAGCCAGCGAGCAGTACTTC. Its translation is CASSLASGASEQYF.

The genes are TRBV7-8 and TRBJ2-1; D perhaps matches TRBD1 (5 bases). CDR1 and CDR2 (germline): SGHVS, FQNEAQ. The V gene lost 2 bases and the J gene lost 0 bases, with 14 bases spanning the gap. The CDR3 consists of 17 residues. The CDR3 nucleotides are TGTGCCAGCAGCTTATCTAGGGGCGGAAGCTCCTACAATGAGCAGTTCTTC. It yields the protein CASSLSRGGSSYNEQFF.

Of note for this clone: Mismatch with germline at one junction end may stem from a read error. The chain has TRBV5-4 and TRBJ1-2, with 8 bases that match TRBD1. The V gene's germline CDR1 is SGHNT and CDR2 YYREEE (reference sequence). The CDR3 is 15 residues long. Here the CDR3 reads CASRLETGDGYGYTF. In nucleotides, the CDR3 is TGTGCCAGCAGGTTGGAGACAGGGGATGGCTATGGCTACACCTTC.

The CDR3 DNA follows: TGTGCCAGCAGTTTACACAGCGGAAGTACCTACGAGCAGTACTTC. Protein product: CASSLHSGSTYEQYF. The V call is TRBV28, the J call TRBJ2-7; TRBD2 is a possible D gene (5 bases). With 2 bases removed from V and 2 bases from J, the gap between germline ends came to 13 bases. CDR1 MDHEN and CDR2 SYDVKM come from the germline V gene. The CDR3 consists of 15 residues.